This TCR beta chain was sequenced in a study of blood T cell repertoires in COVID-19. At the level of the study: Donors in the United States, Italy and Spain gave samples during acute or convalescent COVID-19.

Methods used by the authors: Nucleated cell counts were estimated from reference gene primer amplification. Generated by immunoSEQ multiplex PCR, the TCRdb table keeps only in-frame clones and is missing some. That table supplies the V and J calls and clone size; D and trimming were determined from the DNA. The data show about 210,000 clones, around 80% seen once. J was trimmed by 0 bases and V by 7 bases; bases with no gene match: 4. Germline values: CDR1 SEHNR, CDR2 FQNEAQ (reference sequence). This CDR3 has 15 amino acids. V usage is TRBV7-9 and J usage is TRBJ2-1; 9 bases are shared with TRBD2. Sequencing used peripheral blood. The clonotype comes from a woman in her thirties or forties with acute or convalescent COVID-19. In nucleotides, the CDR3 is TGTGCCAGCATCCGTAGCGGGAGCTCCTACAATGAGCAGTTCTTC. It codes for CASIRSGSSYNEQFF. Full variable domain (remainder filled in from reference TRBV7-9 and TRBJ2-1): DTGVSQNPRHKITKRGQNVTFRCDPISEHNRLYWYRQTLGQGPEFLTYFQNEAQLEKSRLLSDRFSAERPKGSFSTLEIQRTEQGDSAMYLCASIRSGSSYNEQFFGPGTRLTVL.